These 14 T cell receptor beta chains were sequenced from one sample in a study of cytomegalovirus exposure and HLA in healthy donors. The study ran its PCR with 60 Vbeta and 13 Jbeta primers. The data were produced by immunoSEQ multiplex PCR, yet TCRdb's version contains in-frame clones alone and is incomplete. The sample includes 140,000 or so clones, 72% seen only once; the top ten take 2% to 2.5%. The sample was PBMCs. The source of these receptors is a man in his forties in good health and CMV-seronegative.

The chain has TRBV19 and TRBJ2-7, with TRBD1 matching 8 bases. Unmatched junction bases numbered 3, after V lost 5 bases and J lost 3 bases. Germline V gene data show CDR1 as LNHDA and CDR2 as SQIVND (reference sequence). The length of the CDR3 is 13 residues. As DNA, the CDR3 is TGTGCCAGTAGTGAACAGGGGGGCTACGAGCAGTACTTC. Protein: CASSEQGGYEQYF.

J is TRBJ2-1 and V is TRBV9; the D is unclear. The germline CDR1 and CDR2 sequences are SGDLS and YYNGEE. This CDR3 is 16 amino acids long. V was trimmed by 0 bases and J by 0 bases, leaving 10 bases between them. This CDR3 is CASSVGSGGSYNEQFF. The DNA for the CDR3 is TGTGCCAGCAGCGTAGGTTCTGGCGGCTCCTACAATGAGCAGTTCTTC. Using reference TRBV9 and TRBJ2-1 for the parts outside the CDR3, the full variable domain is DSGVTQTPKHLITATGQRVTLRCSPRSGDLSVYWYQQSLDQGLQFLIQYYNGEERAKGNILERFSAQQFPDLHSELNLSSLELGDSALYFCASSVGSGGSYNEQFFGPGTRLTVL.

In DNA form, the CDR3 reads TGCAGCGTGGGTAGCGGGAGGGCGAACACCGGGGAGCTGTTTTTT. It codes for CSVGSGRANTGELFF. This sequence joins TRBV29-1 and TRBJ2-2; 11 bases are a match to TRBD2. V shed 6 bases, J shed 0 bases, and the junction held 3 bases outside the gene matches. The CDR3 extends over 15 amino acids. Germline CDR1 reads SQVTM; CDR2 reads ANQGSEA.

V is TRBV19 and J is TRBJ2-6; tentatively, D is TRBD1 (6 bases). V was cut by 10 bases and J by 2 bases, with 18 bases left in between. From germline, CDR1 is LNHDA and CDR2 SQIVND (reference sequence). The CDR3 has 16 residues. In DNA, the CDR3 is TGTGCCACCCATGGACAGAACTATCCTGGGGCCAACGTCCTGACTTTC. It codes for CATHGQNYPGANVLTF.

This chain links TRBV27 with TRBJ2-1, with 12 bases fitting TRBD2. The ends lost 6 bases at V and 7 bases at J; junction bases unmatched: 7. There are 15 residues in the CDR3. Germline values: CDR1 MNHEY, CDR2 SMNVEV (reference sequence). The CDR3 loop is CASSRLAGVLNEQFF. The CDR3 DNA reads TGTGCCAGCAGCCGACTAGCGGGAGTCTTAAATGAGCAGTTCTTC.

This CDR3 is CASSLGHNYGYTF. In DNA, the CDR3 is TGTGCCAGCAGTCTCGGACACAACTATGGCTACACCTTC. This chain connects TRBV6-5 to TRBJ1-2; D may be TRBD1 (5 bases). The CDR3 extends over 13 amino acids. CDR1 is MNHEY and CDR2 is SVGAGI in the germline V gene. The V and J ends lost 5 bases and 2 bases respectively, with 9 bases between them.

This chain's CDR3 is CASSDTRHNEQFF. The CDR3 DNA is TGTGCCAGCAGTGACACTAGACACAATGAGCAGTTCTTC. The chain combines TRBV27 with TRBJ2-1, with a possible D match to TRBD2 (5 bases). The CDR3 sequence is 13 residues long. From germline, CDR1 is MNHEY and CDR2 SMNVEV (reference sequence). Trimming took 5 bases from V and 5 from J, leaving 10 bases between them.

A few counts support this clone. The CDR3 loop reads CASSPMEGAGGNTIYF. The CDR3 DNA reads TGTGCCAGCTCACCCATGGAGGGGGCAGGTGGAAACACCATATATTTT. The chain has TRBV18 and TRBJ1-3; 7 nucleotides agree with TRBD1. V was pared by 3 bases and J by 3 bases, with 8 bases of the junction left unmatched. This CDR3 contains 16 residues. The germline V gene has CDR1 KGHSH and CDR2 LQKENI. Variable domain in full (rest from reference TRBV18 and TRBJ1-3): NAGVMQNPRHLVRRRGQEARLRCSPMKGHSHVYWYRQLPEEGLKFMVYLQKENIIDESGMPKERFSAEFPKEGPSILRIQQVVRGDSAAYFCASSPMEGAGGNTIYFGEGSWLTVV.

The chain recombines TRBV7-2 with TRBJ1-2; 11 nucleotides match TRBD1. This CDR3 region has 14 residues. Germline values: CDR1 SGHTA, CDR2 FQGNSA. After removal of 5 bases from V and 7 bases from J, the junction contained 6 bases not matched to a gene. The CDR3 DNA follows: TGTGCCAGCAGCCTGGGACAGGGGGTTGCTGGCTACACCTTC. It yields the protein CASSLGQGVAGYTF.

This chain uses TRBV4-1 with TRBJ2-1; D is undetermined. CDR1 and CDR2 (germline): MGHRA, YSYEKL. Trimming took 1 base from V and 5 from J, leaving 18 bases between them. There are 17 residues in the CDR3. CDR3 region: CASSQARILSRNNEQFF. In DNA form, the CDR3 reads TGCGCCAGCAGCCAAGCCAGGATATTGAGTCGGAACAATGAGCAGTTCTTC.

This clone was detected only a few times. The chain combines TRBV19 with TRBJ1-1, with 9 bases identical to TRBD1. V lost 5 bases, J lost 1 base, and 8 bases stayed unmatched. The CDR3 runs to 16 residues. Germline V gene sequence: CDR1 LNHDA, CDR2 SQIVND (reference sequence). For the CDR3, the DNA is TGTGCCAGTAGTTCACACAGGGGGCTGAGGAACACTGAAGCTTTCTTT. Its translation is CASSSHRGLRNTEAFF. The full variable domain, its missing parts supplied by reference TRBV19 and TRBJ1-1, is DGGITQSPKYLFRKEGQNVTLSCEQNLNHDAMYWYRQDPGQGLRLIYYSQIVNDFQKGDIAEGYSVSREKKESFPLTVTSAQKNPTAFYLCASSSHRGLRNTEAFFGQGTRLTVV.

This clone has just a few counts. This chain uses TRBV27 with TRBJ1-6; perhaps TRBD1 as D (6 bases). The CDR3 sequence is 16 residues long. V gave up 3 bases and J gave up 10 bases, with 19 bases separating them. CDR1 and CDR2 (germline): MNHEY, SMNVEV (reference sequence). The CDR3 DNA reads as TGTGCCAGCAGTTTGTCCGACAGGCTTTTTTGGTCACCCCTCCACTTT. Its protein product is CASSLSDRLFWSPLHF.

This chain connects TRBV6-5 to TRBJ1-6; 9 bases are a match to TRBD1. Per the germline V gene, CDR1 is MNHEY and CDR2 is SVGAGI. This CDR3 has 16 residues. V lost 1 base to trimming and J lost 7 bases; unmatched junction nucleotides: 5. DNA of the CDR3: TGTGCCAGCAGTTACTACTCGGGACAGGGAAATTCACCCCTCCACTTT. This codes for CASSYYSGQGNSPLHF.

This clone was seen once. The DNA of the CDR3 is TGTGCCAGCAGTTTCGGACTAGCAGCAAAAGAGACCCAGTACTTC. It specifies CASSFGLAAKETQYF. The chain carries TRBV7-6 and TRBJ2-5; 8 nucleotides agree with TRBD2. The length of the CDR3 is 15 residues. Trimming cost V 6 bases and J 3 bases; bases outside gene matches: 9. Germline CDR1 reads SGHVS; CDR2 reads FNYEAQ.